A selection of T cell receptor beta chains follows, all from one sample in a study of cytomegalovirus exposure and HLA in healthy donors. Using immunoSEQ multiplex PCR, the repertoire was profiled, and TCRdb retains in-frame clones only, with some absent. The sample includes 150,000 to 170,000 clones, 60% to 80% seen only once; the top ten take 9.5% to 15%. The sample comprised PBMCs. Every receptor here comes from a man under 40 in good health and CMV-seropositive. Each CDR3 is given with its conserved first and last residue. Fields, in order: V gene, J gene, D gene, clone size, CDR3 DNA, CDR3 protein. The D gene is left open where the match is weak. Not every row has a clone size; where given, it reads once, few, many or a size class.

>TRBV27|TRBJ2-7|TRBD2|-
TGTGCCAGCAGTTTATACAATAGGGCTAGCGGGGGACCAATCTCAAGGGAGTACTTC
CASSLYNRASGGPISREYF
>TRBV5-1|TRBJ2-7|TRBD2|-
TGCGCCAGCAGCCAGGGGACTAGCGGGGCCACCTACGAGCAGTACTTC
CASSQGTSGATYEQYF
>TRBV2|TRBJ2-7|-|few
TGTGCCAGCAGTGGGGCGGGCTCCTACGAGCAGTACTTC
CASSGAGSYEQYF
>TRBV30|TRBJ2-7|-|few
TGTGCCTGGAATGCGGTCAGTGGATACGAGCAGTACTTC
CAWNAVSGYEQYF
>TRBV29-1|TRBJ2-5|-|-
TGCAGCGTTGAAGATCGGGGAAACCCACAAGAGACCCAGTACTTC
CSVEDRGNPQETQYF
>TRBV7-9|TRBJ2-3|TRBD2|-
TGTGCCAGCAGCCGGGAGGACAACCCCGAGGATACGCAGTATTTT
CASSREDNPEDTQYF
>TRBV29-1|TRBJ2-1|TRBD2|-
TGCAGCGTTGAGACTAGCGGGAGTCAGGACAATGAGCAGTTCTTC
CSVETSGSQDNEQFF
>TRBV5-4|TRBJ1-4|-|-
TGTGCCAGCAGCTCTAAACAGGGTCGGGATGAAAAACTGTTTTTT
CASSSKQGRDEKLFF
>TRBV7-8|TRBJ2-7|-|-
TGTGCCAGCAGCCAGGTACAGGGTCTCGACGAGCAGTACTTC
CASSQVQGLDEQYF
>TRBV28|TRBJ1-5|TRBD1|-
TGTGCCAGCAGTCAGGGACAGGGGGCGAGTAAGCCCCAGCATTTT
CASSQGQGASKPQHF
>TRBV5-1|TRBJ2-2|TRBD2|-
TGCGCCAGCAGCCCGGTGACTAGCGGGAGGGGACGAAACACCGGGGAGCTGTTTTTT
CASSPVTSGRGRNTGELFF
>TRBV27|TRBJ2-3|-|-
TGTGCCAGCAGTTACAAGTGGGGGCGGGATACGCAGTATTTT
CASSYKWGRDTQYF
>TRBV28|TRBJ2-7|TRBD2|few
TGTGCCAGCAGGCGAGGACTAGCGGGGGGGGGCGGATACGAGCAGTACTTC
CASRRGLAGGGGYEQYF
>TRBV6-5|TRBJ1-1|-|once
TGTGCCACCAAAAGGGGAGGGATCACTGAAGCTTTCTTT
CATKRGGITEAFF
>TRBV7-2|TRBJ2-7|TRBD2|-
TGTGCCAGCAGCTTGGGGACTAGCGGAAGCTACGAGCAGTACTTC
CASSLGTSGSYEQYF
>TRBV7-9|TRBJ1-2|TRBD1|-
TGTGCCAGCAGCGCAGGACAGGGTAATAGGGGCTACACCTTC
CASSAGQGNRGYTF
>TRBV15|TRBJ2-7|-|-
TGTGCCACCAGCAATCGCTACGAGCAGTACTTC
CATSNRYEQYF
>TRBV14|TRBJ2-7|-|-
TGTGCCAGCAGCCCAGGATACGAGCAGTACTTC
CASSPGYEQYF